This entry is about one T cell receptor beta chain. Antigen unknown. V trimming: 5 bases; J trimming: 0 bases; junction bases outside the gene matches: 3. The germline V gene has CDR1 MRHNA and CDR2 SNTAGT. CDR3 length: 14 amino acids. Produced via immunoSEQ multiplex PCR; TCRdb's table is partial and in-frame only. Seen here are about 79,000 clones, 85% to 95% observed once, and the top ten hold approximately 10%. Patients were ineligible given autoimmune disease history or systemic immunosuppression. This record comes from a study of OX40 agonist ivuxolimab in advanced cancers. Turning to the study itself: Hepatocellular carcinoma, melanoma, renal cell or head and neck cancer occurred in dose-escalation patients.

Study-wide results and limits: Averaging showed that CD8+ T cells had more expanded clones than CD4+ did.

This sequence originates from an adult with an advanced solid tumor such as melanoma, head and neck, liver or kidney cancer. J is TRBJ1-2 and V is TRBV6-4; 7 bases match TRBD1. This sample comprised CD4+ or CD8+ T cells sorted from blood, obtained in a trial of the OX40 agonist ivuxolimab. In nucleotides, the CDR3 is TGTGCCAGCAGTTCTGGGACAGCTAACTATGGCTACACCTTC. Protein product: CASSSGTANYGYTF.